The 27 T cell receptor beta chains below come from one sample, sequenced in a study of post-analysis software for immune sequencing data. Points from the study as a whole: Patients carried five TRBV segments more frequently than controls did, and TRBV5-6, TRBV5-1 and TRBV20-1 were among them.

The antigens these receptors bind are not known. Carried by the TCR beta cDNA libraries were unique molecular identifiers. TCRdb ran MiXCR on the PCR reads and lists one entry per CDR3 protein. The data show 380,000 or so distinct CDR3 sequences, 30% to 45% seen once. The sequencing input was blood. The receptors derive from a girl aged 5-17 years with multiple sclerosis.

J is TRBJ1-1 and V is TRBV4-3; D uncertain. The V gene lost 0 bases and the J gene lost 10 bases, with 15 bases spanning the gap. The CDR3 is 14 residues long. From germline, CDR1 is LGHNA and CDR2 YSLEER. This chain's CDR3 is CASSQDITGSRAFF. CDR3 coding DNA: TGCGCCAGCAGCCAAGACATAACGGGGTCGCGAGCTTTCTTT.

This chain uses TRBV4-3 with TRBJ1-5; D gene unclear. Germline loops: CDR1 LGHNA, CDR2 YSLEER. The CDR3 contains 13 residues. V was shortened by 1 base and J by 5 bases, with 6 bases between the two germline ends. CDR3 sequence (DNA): TGCGCCAGCAGCCAAGCCATTTATCAGCCCCAGCATTTT. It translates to CASSQAIYQPQHF.

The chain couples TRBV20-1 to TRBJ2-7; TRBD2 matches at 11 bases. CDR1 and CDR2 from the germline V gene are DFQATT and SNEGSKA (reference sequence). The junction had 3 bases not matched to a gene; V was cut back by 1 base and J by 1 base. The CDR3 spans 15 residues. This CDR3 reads CSARVTSGGSYEQYF. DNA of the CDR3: TGCAGTGCTAGAGTTACTAGCGGGGGATCCTACGAGCAGTACTTC.

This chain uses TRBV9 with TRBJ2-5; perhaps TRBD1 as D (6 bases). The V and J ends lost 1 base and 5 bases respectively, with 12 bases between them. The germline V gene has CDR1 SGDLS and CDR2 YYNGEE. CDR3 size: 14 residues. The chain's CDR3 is CASSVTGTPETQYF. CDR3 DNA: TGTGCCAGCAGCGTAACAGGGACCCCGGAGACCCAGTACTTC.

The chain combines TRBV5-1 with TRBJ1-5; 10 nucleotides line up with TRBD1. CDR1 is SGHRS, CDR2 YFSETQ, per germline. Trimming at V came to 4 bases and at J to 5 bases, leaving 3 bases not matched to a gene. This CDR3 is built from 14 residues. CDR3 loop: CASSAGQGDQPQHF. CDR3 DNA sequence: TGCGCCAGCAGCGCCGGACAGGGGGATCAGCCCCAGCATTTT. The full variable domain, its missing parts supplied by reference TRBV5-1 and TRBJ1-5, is KAGVTQTPRYLIKTRGQQVTLSCSPISGHRSVSWYQQTPGQGLQFLFEYFSETQRNKGNFPGRFSGRQFSNSRSEMNVSTLELGDSALYLCASSAGQGDQPQHFGDGTRLSIL.

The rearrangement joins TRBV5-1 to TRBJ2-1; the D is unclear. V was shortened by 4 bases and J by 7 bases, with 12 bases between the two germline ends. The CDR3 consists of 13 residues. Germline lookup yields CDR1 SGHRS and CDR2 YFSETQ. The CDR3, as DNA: TGCGCCAGCAGCCCTGAGGTGGGGAATGAGCAGTTCTTC. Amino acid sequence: CASSPEVGNEQFF.

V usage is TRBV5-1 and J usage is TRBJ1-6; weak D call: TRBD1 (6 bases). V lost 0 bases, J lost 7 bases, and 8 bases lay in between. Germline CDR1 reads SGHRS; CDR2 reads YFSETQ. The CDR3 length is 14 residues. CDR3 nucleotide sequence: TGCGCCAGCAGCTTGGACAGGGAAAATTCACCCCTCCACTTT. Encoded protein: CASSLDRENSPLHF.

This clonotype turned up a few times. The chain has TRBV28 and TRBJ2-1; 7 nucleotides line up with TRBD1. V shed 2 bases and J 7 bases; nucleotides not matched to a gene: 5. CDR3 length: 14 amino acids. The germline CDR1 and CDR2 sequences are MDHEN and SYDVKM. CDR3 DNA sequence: TGTGCCAGCAGTTTACAGGTCAGGGGGAATGAGCAGTTCTTC. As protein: CASSLQVRGNEQFF.

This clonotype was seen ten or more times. CDR3 residues: CASSYEGDGYTF. The CDR3 nucleotides are TGTGCCAGCAGTTACGAGGGCGATGGCTACACCTTC. The chain carries TRBV6-5 and TRBJ1-2; D is unresolved. The CDR3 sequence is 12 residues long. Germline V lookup: CDR1 MNHEY, CDR2 SVGAGI. Trimming pared 2 bases from V and 6 bases from J, leaving 7 bases between.

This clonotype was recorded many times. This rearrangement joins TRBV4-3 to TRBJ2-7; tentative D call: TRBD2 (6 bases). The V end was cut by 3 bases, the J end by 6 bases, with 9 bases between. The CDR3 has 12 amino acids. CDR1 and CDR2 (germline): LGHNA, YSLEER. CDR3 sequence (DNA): TGCGCCAGCAGCCACGGAGGGGCCGAGCAGTACTTC. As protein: CASSHGGAEQYF.

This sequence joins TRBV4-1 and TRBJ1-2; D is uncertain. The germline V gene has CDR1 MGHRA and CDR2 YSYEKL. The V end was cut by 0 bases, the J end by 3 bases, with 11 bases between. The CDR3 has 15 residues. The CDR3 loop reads CASSQDAGNDYGYTF. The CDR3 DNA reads TGCGCCAGCAGCCAAGATGCGGGGAACGACTATGGCTACACCTTC.

CDR3 sequence (DNA): TGTGCCACCTGGGCGGGTGTGGCAGGGGAAGAGACCCAGTACTTC. Its translation is CATWAGVAGEETQYF. This chain uses TRBV15 with TRBJ2-5, with D possibly being TRBD1 (6 bases). The CDR3 is 15 residues long. Germline values: CDR1 LNHNV, CDR2 YYDKDF (reference sequence). Trimming stripped 8 bases from V and 3 bases from J, with 19 bases between.

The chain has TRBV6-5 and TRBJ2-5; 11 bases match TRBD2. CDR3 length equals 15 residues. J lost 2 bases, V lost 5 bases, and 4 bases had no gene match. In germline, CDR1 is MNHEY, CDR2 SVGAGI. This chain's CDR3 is CASSPGLAEQETQYF. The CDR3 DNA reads TGTGCCAGCAGTCCGGGACTAGCGGAGCAAGAGACCCAGTACTTC.

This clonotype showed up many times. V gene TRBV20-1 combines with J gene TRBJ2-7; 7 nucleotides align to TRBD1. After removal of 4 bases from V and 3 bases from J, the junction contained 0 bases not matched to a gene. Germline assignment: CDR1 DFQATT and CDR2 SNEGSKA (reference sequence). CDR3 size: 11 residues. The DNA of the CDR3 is TGCAGTGCTACAGGGGGCTACGAGCAGTACTTC. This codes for CSATGGYEQYF.

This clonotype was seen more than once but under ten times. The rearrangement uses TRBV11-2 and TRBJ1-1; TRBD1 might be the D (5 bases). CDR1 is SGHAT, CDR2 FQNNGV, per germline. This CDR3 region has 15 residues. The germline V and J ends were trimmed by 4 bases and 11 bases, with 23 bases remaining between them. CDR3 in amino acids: CASSSFFHRAEGAFF. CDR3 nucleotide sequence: TGTGCCAGCAGCTCCTTCTTCCACCGAGCTGAGGGGGCTTTCTTT. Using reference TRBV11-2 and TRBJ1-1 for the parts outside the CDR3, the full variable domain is EAGVAQSPRYKIIEKRQSVAFWCNPISGHATLYWYQQILGQGPKLLIQFQNNGVVDDSQLPKDRFSAERLKGVDSTLKIQPAKLEDSAVYLCASSSFFHRAEGAFFGQGTRLTVV.

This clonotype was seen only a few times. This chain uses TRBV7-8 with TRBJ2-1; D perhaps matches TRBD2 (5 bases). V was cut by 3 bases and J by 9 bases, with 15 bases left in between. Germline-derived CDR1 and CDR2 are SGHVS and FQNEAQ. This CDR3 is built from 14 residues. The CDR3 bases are TGTGCCAGCAGCTTCCTAAAACGGGAAACTGAGCAGTTCTTC. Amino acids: CASSFLKRETEQFF.

As DNA, the CDR3 is TGTGCCAGCAGTGCAAGGGGCGAGGGAGACATTCAGTACTTC. Protein product: CASSARGEGDIQYF. The chain combines TRBV2 with TRBJ2-4; D tentatively fits TRBD1 or TRBD2 (5 bases each). The germline CDR1 and CDR2 sequences are SNHLY and FYNNEI. This CDR3 has 14 amino acids. V dropped 4 bases and J dropped 8 bases, with 15 bases sitting between them. Full variable domain (remainder filled in from reference TRBV2 and TRBJ2-4): EPEVTQTPSHQVTQMGQEVILRCVPISNHLYFYWYRQILGQKVEFLVSFYNNEISEKSEIFDDQFSVERPDGSNFTLKIRSTKLEDSAMYFCASSARGEGDIQYFGAGTRLSVL.

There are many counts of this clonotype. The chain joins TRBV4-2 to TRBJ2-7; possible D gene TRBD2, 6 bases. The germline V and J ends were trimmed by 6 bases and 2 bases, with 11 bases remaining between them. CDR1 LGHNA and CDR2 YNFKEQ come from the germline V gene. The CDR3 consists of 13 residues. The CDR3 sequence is CASRGTFTYEQYF. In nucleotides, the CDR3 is TGTGCCAGCAGGGGGACTTTTACCTACGAGCAGTACTTC.

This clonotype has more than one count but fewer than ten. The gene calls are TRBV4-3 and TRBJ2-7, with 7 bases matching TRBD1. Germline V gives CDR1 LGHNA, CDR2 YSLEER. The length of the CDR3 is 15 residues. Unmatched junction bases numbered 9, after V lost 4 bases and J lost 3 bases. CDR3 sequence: CASSLRTGNYYEQYF. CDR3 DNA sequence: TGCGCCAGCAGCCTTCGGACAGGCAACTACTACGAGCAGTACTTC.

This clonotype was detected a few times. As DNA, the CDR3 is TGTGCCAGCAGCCTACTAGCGGGGGAGGATACGCAGTATTTT. The encoded protein is CASSLLAGEDTQYF. This chain links TRBV12-3 or TRBV12-4 with TRBJ2-3, with 11 bases lining up with TRBD2. The CDR3 spans 14 residues. V was pared by 6 bases and J by 6 bases, with 5 bases of the junction left unmatched.

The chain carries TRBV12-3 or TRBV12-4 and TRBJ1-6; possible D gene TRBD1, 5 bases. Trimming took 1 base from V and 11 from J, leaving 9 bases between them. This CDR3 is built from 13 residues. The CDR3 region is CASSLGREAPLHF. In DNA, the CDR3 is TGTGCCAGCAGTTTAGGCAGGGAGGCACCCCTCCACTTT.

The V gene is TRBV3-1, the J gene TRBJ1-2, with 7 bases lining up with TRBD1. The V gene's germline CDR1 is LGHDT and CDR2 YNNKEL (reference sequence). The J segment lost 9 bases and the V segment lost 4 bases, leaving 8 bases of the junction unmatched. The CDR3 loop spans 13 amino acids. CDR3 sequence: CASSLRQGTRYTF. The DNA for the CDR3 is TGTGCCAGCAGCCTCCGACAGGGTACGCGCTACACCTTC.

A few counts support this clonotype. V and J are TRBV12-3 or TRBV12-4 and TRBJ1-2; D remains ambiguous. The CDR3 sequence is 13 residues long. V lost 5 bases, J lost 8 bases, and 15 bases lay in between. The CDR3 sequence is CASSNPGMGGYTF. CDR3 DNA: TGTGCCAGCAGTAACCCGGGGATGGGGGGCTACACCTTC.

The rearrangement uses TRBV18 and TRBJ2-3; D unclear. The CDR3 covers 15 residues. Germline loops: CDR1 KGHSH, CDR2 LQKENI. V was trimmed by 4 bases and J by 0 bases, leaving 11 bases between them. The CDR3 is CASSRLTDSTDTQYF. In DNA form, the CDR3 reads TGTGCCAGCTCACGTCTTACAGATAGCACAGATACGCAGTATTTT.

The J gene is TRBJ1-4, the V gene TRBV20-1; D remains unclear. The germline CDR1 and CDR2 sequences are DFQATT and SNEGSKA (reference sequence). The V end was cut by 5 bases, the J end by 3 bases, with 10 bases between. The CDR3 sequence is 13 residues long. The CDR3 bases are TGCAGTGCTTATCAGGAACCTAATGAAAAACTGTTTTTT. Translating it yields CSAYQEPNEKLFF.

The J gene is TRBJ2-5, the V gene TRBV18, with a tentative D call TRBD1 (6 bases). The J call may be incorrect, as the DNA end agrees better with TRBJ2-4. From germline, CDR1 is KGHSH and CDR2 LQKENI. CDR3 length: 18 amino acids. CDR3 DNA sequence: TGTGCCAGCTCACCACGGGACGGACAGACGTTAGCCAAAAACATTCAGTACTTC. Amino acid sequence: CASSPRDGQTLAKNIQYF.

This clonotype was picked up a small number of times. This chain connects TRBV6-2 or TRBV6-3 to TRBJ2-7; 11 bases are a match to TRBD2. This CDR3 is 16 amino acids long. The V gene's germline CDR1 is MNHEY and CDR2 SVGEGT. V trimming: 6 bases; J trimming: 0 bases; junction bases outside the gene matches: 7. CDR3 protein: CASRRTSGGSSYEQYF. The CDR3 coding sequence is TGTGCCAGCAGACGCACTAGCGGGGGTAGCTCCTACGAGCAGTACTTC.